This T cell receptor beta chain came from a study of T cells after yellow fever vaccination. Ten or more counts support this clonotype. Its antigen is not identified. General study points: Post-booster samples contained most primary-vaccination clones (approximately 95% CD4, around 88% CD8). Highly abundant clonotypes carried over from the bulk population could end up in FACS-sorted repertoires as contaminants.

With 5 bases removed from V and 8 bases from J, the gap between germline ends came to 10 bases. Per the germline V gene, CDR1 is SNHLY and CDR2 is FYNNEI. CDR3 size: 13 residues. 5'RACE template switching added a universal primer site and UMIs to TCR cDNA. TCRdb re-called the 5' RACE reads through MiXCR, storing one row per CDR3 protein. The repertoire has about 50,000 distinct CDR3 sequences, roughly 7% of them found once; the top ten carry roughly 31%. The sequence was obtained from a man between 18 and 35 years old who received the YFV17D yellow fever vaccine. The gene calls are TRBV2 and TRBJ1-6; D is uncertain. Sample: CD8+ T cells sorted from PBMCs, taken around 16 days after the first yellow fever vaccination. As DNA, the CDR3 is TGTGCCAGCAGTCGGACCTGGGATTCACCCCTCCACTTT. Translated, it gives CASSRTWDSPLHF.